The 17 T cell receptor beta chains presented below share a single source sample, sequenced in a study of blood T cells in healthy people across ages. A second PCR of about 7 to 12 cycles used a sample-barcoded 5' primer and a J-beta primer mix. TCRdb reanalysed the 5' RACE reads using MiXCR and keeps one entry per CDR3 protein. The repertoire includes about 1 million distinct CDR3 sequences, over 35% of them detected once, and about 20% sits in the top ten. Specimen: blood. The receptors here all came from an older woman in good health.

A remark on this clonotype: One end of the junction varies from germline; a read error may be responsible. J is TRBJ2-1 and V is TRBV27, with TRBD2 identical over 7 bases. This CDR3 spans 14 amino acids. Germline CDR1 MNHEY, CDR2 SMNVEV (reference sequence). The DNA for the CDR3 is TGTGCCGGCAGTTTGGCGGGAGCGGTGAATGAGCAGTTCTTC. This codes for CAGSLAGAVNEQFF.

J is TRBJ1-2 and V is TRBV9; D may be TRBD1 (6 bases). This CDR3 has 14 amino acids. Between the trimmed V and J ends, which lost 4 bases and 5 bases, there was a span of 15 bases. In germline, CDR1 is SGDLS, CDR2 YYNGEE. CDR3 sequence: CASSIAGEVYGYTF. CDR3 coding DNA: TGTGCCAGCAGCATCGCAGGGGAGGTTTATGGCTACACCTTC.

The CDR3 spells CSAPRGQGANYGYTF. CDR3 nucleotide sequence: TGCAGTGCTCCCCGAGGACAGGGGGCTAACTATGGCTACACCTTC. The rearrangement uses TRBV20-1 and TRBJ1-2; 10 bases fit TRBD1. The ends lost 5 bases at V and 0 bases at J; junction bases unmatched: 6. The CDR3 length is 15 residues. CDR1 and CDR2 from the germline V gene are DFQATT and SNEGSKA (reference sequence).

This clonotype was detected only once. V usage is TRBV2 and J usage is TRBJ2-1, with TRBD2 matching over 10 bases. V was pared by 10 bases and J by 7 bases, with 7 bases of the junction left unmatched. The CDR3 is 13 residues long. Germline assignment: CDR1 SNHLY and CDR2 FYNNEI. The CDR3, as DNA: TGTGCCACGAAGCGGGAGGGCCATAATGAGCAGTTCTTC. It codes for CATKREGHNEQFF. The whole variable domain, filled in from reference TRBV2 and TRBJ2-1, reads EPEVTQTPSHQVTQMGQEVILRCVPISNHLYFYWYRQILGQKVEFLVSFYNNEISEKSEIFDDQFSVERPDGSNFTLKIRSTKLEDSAMYFCATKREGHNEQFFGPGTRLTVL.

The chain joins TRBV5-4 to TRBJ2-7, with TRBD1 as a possible D gene (5 bases). Germline loops: CDR1 SGHNT, CDR2 YYREEE (reference sequence). The CDR3 is 15 residues long. V lost 3 bases to trimming and J lost 6 bases, with 19 bases between them. The CDR3 region is CASSSTGRAASEQYF. The CDR3 DNA follows: TGTGCCAGCAGCTCAACAGGCCGCGCCGCGTCCGAGCAGTACTTC. Full variable domain (remainder filled in from reference TRBV5-4 and TRBJ2-7): ETGVTQSPTHLIKTRGQQVTLRCSSQSGHNTVSWYQQALGQGPQFIFQYYREEENGRGNFPPRFSGLQFPNYSSELNVNALELDDSALYLCASSSTGRAASEQYFGPGTRLTVT.

About this clonotype: Relative to the germline gene, one junction end is altered; a read error may explain this. V usage is TRBV20-1 and J usage is TRBJ2-7, with 11 positions matching TRBD2. Germline assignment: CDR1 DFQATT and CDR2 SNEGSKA (reference sequence). The CDR3 contains 18 residues. CDR3 coding DNA: TGCAGTGCTAGAGAAGGTGGGGCAACTAGCGGGAGTCTCTACAAGCAGTACTTC. It translates to CSAREGGATSGSLYKQYF.

This chain uses TRBV28 with TRBJ2-1, with D unclear. There are 13 residues in the CDR3. The V gene lost 5 bases and the J gene lost 2 bases, with 7 bases spanning the gap. Germline-derived CDR1 and CDR2 are MDHEN and SYDVKM. The CDR3 loop reads CASSPNPYNEQFF. Here the CDR3 DNA reads TGTGCCAGCAGTCCCAATCCCTACAATGAGCAGTTCTTC.

The chain uses TRBV27 and TRBJ1-1, with 7 bases matching TRBD1. The CDR3 totals 14 residues. Germline V lookup: CDR1 MNHEY, CDR2 SMNVEV (reference sequence). The V segment lost 5 bases and the J segment 5 bases; nucleotides outside the gene matches: 8. In DNA form, the CDR3 reads TGTGCCAGCAGTGCGACAGGGAGGACGACTGAAGCTTTCTTT. Protein: CASSATGRTTEAFF.

The chain links TRBV6-5 to TRBJ2-7; 9 bases are a match to TRBD1. The V gene's germline CDR1 is MNHEY and CDR2 SVGAGI. This CDR3 has 15 residues. Germline trimming cut 5 bases from V and 5 bases from J; bases unmatched to any gene: 10. As DNA, the CDR3 is TGTGCCAGCAGTGGCGACAGGGGGGAACTGGACGAGCAGTACTTC. This translates into CASSGDRGELDEQYF.

The genes are TRBV29-1 and TRBJ2-5; D could derive from TRBD1 or TRBD2 (5 bases each). V was cut by 7 bases and J by 11 bases, with 23 bases left in between. The CDR3 spans 13 residues. CDR1 and CDR2 (germline): SQVTM, ANQGSEA. The CDR3 sequence is CSAERGIASEQYF. The CDR3 nucleotides are TGCAGCGCCGAAAGGGGAATAGCGAGTGAGCAGTACTTC. The full variable domain, its missing parts supplied by reference TRBV29-1 and TRBJ2-5, is SAVISQKPSRDICQRGTSLTIQCQVDSQVTMMFWYRQQPGQSLTLIATANQGSEATYESGFVIDKFPISRPNLTFSTLTVSNMSPEDSSIYLCSAERGIASEQYFGPGTRLLVL.

To note about this clonotype: Germline is not matched at one junction end, which may reflect a read error. The chain joins TRBV5-1 to TRBJ2-4; D is perhaps TRBD1 or TRBD2 (5 bases each). The CDR3 spans 13 residues. The germline gives CDR1 SGHRS, CDR2 YFSETQ. CDR3 amino acids: CASSLGGKNSQYF. Written as DNA, the CDR3 is TGCGCCAGCAGCTTGGGGGGGAAAAACAGTCAGTACTTC.

The chain combines TRBV2 with TRBJ2-2; possible D gene TRBD1, 5 bases. This CDR3 region has 16 residues. Germline V gene sequence: CDR1 SNHLY, CDR2 FYNNEI. Trimming removed 1 base from V and 0 bases from J, with 9 bases in between. The CDR3 DNA reads TGTGCCAGCAGTGAAGTCAGGGATACGAACACCGGGGAGCTGTTTTTT. Its protein is CASSEVRDTNTGELFF.

This clonotype was recorded many times. This chain links TRBV7-3 with TRBJ2-1, with 8 bases matching TRBD1. The CDR3 totals 13 residues. V trimming: 5 bases; J trimming: 7 bases; junction bases outside the gene matches: 4. The V gene's germline CDR1 is SGHTA and CDR2 FQGTGA. The CDR3 bases are TGTGCCAGCAGCCCAACAGGGGGAAATGAGCAGTTCTTC. It specifies CASSPTGGNEQFF.

This chain joins TRBV27 and TRBJ1-5; tentative D call: TRBD1 (5 bases). Germline V lookup: CDR1 MNHEY, CDR2 SMNVEV (reference sequence). The CDR3 contains 13 residues. V shed 5 bases and J shed 9 bases, with 14 bases lying between them. CDR3 sequence: CASSRGPIGPQHF. CDR3 DNA sequence: TGTGCCAGCAGTAGGGGACCGATCGGGCCCCAGCATTTT.

This clonotype was recorded once. The chain couples TRBV7-9 to TRBJ2-5; 8 positions agree with TRBD1. After removal of 5 bases from V and 11 bases from J, the junction contained 19 bases not matched to a gene. The CDR3 covers 16 residues. Germline CDR1 reads SEHNR; CDR2 reads FQNEAQ (reference sequence). CDR3 sequence: CASSPGGRGLDNEQYF. CDR3 nucleotides: TGTGCCAGCAGCCCAGGAGGCAGGGGGCTCGACAATGAGCAGTACTTC.

Remarks on this clonotype: This could be a read error, since a much larger clone is one nucleotide away. This chain joins TRBV24-1 and TRBJ1-2, with a possible D match to TRBD1 (5 bases). CDR3 length: 12 residues. Germline loops: CDR1 KGHDR, CDR2 SFDVKD. CDR3 nucleotide sequence: TGTGACACCAGTGATCAGGGTCGTGGCTACACCTTC. The encoded protein is CDTSDQGRGYTF.

A remark on this clonotype: Sequence at one end of the junction differs from germline and may be a read error. V gene TRBV29-1 combines with J gene TRBJ2-7; a possible D gene is TRBD1 (5 bases). Germline CDR1 reads SQVTM; CDR2 reads ANQGSEA. CDR3 length: 12 amino acids. CDR3 amino acids: CGVGPTAYEQYF. CDR3 coding DNA: TGCGGCGTTGGACCGACAGCCTACGAGCAGTACTTC.